These T cell receptor beta chains were read from a single sample in a study of CD8 T cells in Susac syndrome. TCRdb fed the immunoSEQ multiplex PCR reads into MiXCR, producing one record per CDR3 protein. The sample lists around 150,000 distinct CDR3 sequences; around 95% were seen once. The sequencing sample was made of CD4+ T cells from PBMCs. Receptors originate from a human donor in good health. The CDR3 runs from the conserved cysteine through the conserved F or W. The D gene is left open where the match is weak. Rows give clone size only sometimes, using once, few, many, or a class for an expanded clone.

TRBD2 NA TRBJ2-5 TRBV4-2 TGTGCCAGCAGCCCAGGGGGGCGGGGGGGCCAGGAGACCCAGTACTTC CASSPGGRGGQETQYF
NA NA TRBJ1-2 TRBV10-3 TGTGCCATCAGTGAGTCCTACTTTGGAACTAACTATGGCTACACCTTC CAISESYFGTNYGYTF
TRBD1 NA TRBJ1-4 TRBV2 TGTGCCAGCAGTCCACGGGGACAGGGCGAGGAAAAACTGTTTTTT CASSPRGQGEEKLFF
NA NA TRBJ2-1 TRBV18 TGTGCCAGCTCGTCGGCCCTAGGGGGTGAGCAGTTCTTC CASSSALGGEQFF
NA once TRBJ2-5 TRBV4-2 TGTGCCAGCAGCCAAGATCTGCGGACCCAGTACTTC CASSQDLRTQYF
NA NA TRBJ2-3 TRBV18 TGTGCCAGCTCACCAAAGATAGATACGCAGTATTTT CASSPKIDTQYF
NA NA TRBJ2-7 TRBV3-1 TGTGCCAGCAGCCAAACAAATTCCTACGAGCAGTACTTC CASSQTNSYEQYF
TRBD1 NA TRBJ1-5 TRBV24-1 TGTGCCACCAGTGATTTGAAGTTTGGGACAGAACCTTATAGCAATCAGCCCCAGCATTTT CATSDLKFGTEPYSNQPQHF
NA NA TRBJ2-7 TRBV27 TGTGCCAGCAGTCCCCGCCCAGACTACGAGCAGTACTTC CASSPRPDYEQYF
NA NA TRBJ2-3 TRBV7-2 TGTGCCAGCAGCTTCCCCCCAGATACGCAGTATTTT CASSFPPDTQYF
TRBD2 NA TRBJ2-3 TRBV3-1 TGTGCCAGCAGCACGGGACTAGCCAGGACGGCAGATACGCAGTATTTT CASSTGLARTADTQYF
NA NA TRBJ2-1 TRBV5-1 TGCGCCAGCAGCGAACCATCAGGGCTTTGGCAGTTCTTC CASSEPSGLWQFF
NA NA TRBJ2-7 TRBV7-3 TGTGCCAGCAGCTTAGCTCGGGGAGCCGAGCAGTACTTC CASSLARGAEQYF
NA few TRBJ2-5 TRBV19 TGTGCCAGTAGTGAACAAGGCCAAGAGACCCAGTACTTC CASSEQGQETQYF
NA NA TRBJ2-7 TRBV25-1 TGTGCCAGCGCATCGAGTTACGAGCAGTACTTC CASASSYEQYF
NA NA TRBJ1-1 TRBV19 TGTGCCAGTACTTATCAGGTGAACACTGAAGCTTTCTTT CASTYQVNTEAFF
NA NA TRBJ1-1 TRBV2 TGTGCCAGTAATCGGGCCGAGAACACTGAAGCTTTCTTT CASNRAENTEAFF
NA NA TRBJ2-5 TRBV27 TGTGCCAGCAAACGGAACACTGAAGAGACCCAGTACTTC CASKRNTEETQYF
NA NA TRBJ2-2 TRBV2 TGTGCCAGCAGCACCCAGGGGTTGGCTACCGGGGAGCTGTTTTTT CASSTQGLATGELFF
NA NA TRBJ2-5 TRBV18 TGTGCCAGCTCACCACCTGGGCTCTACCAAGAGACCCAGTACTTC CASSPPGLYQETQYF
NA NA TRBJ2-7 TRBV11-2 TGTGCCAGCAGCTTAGATTCTTGGACAGTTGTCCCACTAGAGTACTTC CASSLDSWTVVPLEYF
NA NA TRBJ2-5 TRBV5-1 TGCGCCAGCAGCTTGGGTAGCACGGAAGAGACCCAGTACTTC CASSLGSTEETQYF
NA NA TRBJ2-3 TRBV18 TGTGCCAGCTCACCAAATTTTGACTCAGATACGCAGTATTTT CASSPNFDSDTQYF
TRBD1 NA TRBJ2-3 TRBV20-1 TGCAGTGCTAGAGCACCGGGACAGGGGTCTGTAGATACGCAGTATTTT CSARAPGQGSVDTQYF
NA NA TRBJ2-1 TRBV3-1 TGTGCCAGCAGCCATCTAGGGATCAACAATGAGCAGTTCTTC CASSHLGINNEQFF
NA once TRBJ1-6 TRBV20-1 TGCAGTGCTAAGAACAGCAATTCACCCCTCCACTTT CSAKNSNSPLHF
TRBD1 NA TRBJ2-3 TRBV10-3 TGTGCCATCACGGCAGGGGGCGCAGATACGCAGTATTTT CAITAGGADTQYF
NA NA TRBJ1-3 TRBV3-1 TGTGCCAGCAGCCAAGAGTCAGGGGGAAACACCATATATTTT CASSQESGGNTIYF
NA NA TRBJ1-1 TRBV18 TGTGCCAGCTCCCCACAGAGGGGGAACACTGAAGCTTTCTTT CASSPQRGNTEAFF
NA NA TRBJ2-5 TRBV12-3/TRBV12-4 TGTGCCAGCAGTTTCGGGGAGCAAGAGACCCAGTACTTC CASSFGEQETQYF
TRBD1 once TRBJ1-6 TRBV2 TGTGCCAGCAGTTTTGGACAGGGGTATTCACCCCTCCACTTT CASSFGQGYSPLHF
NA NA TRBJ2-3 TRBV20-1 TGCAGTGCTAGAGACTTCGAGCGCAGCACAGATACGCAGTATTTT CSARDFERSTDTQYF
NA NA TRBJ1-1 TRBV29-1 TGCAGCGTTGCTGACTATGAAGCTTTCTTT CSVADYEAFF
NA NA TRBJ2-5 TRBV29-1 TGCAGCGCCCGGAACGACCAAGAGACCCAGTACTTC CSARNDQETQYF
TRBD1 once TRBJ1-1 TRBV6-2/TRBV6-3 TGTGCCACCAACCAAAAGGGACAGGGTCTCATGAACACTGAAGCTTTCTTT CATNQKGQGLMNTEAFF
NA NA TRBJ2-3 TRBV7-2 TGTGCCAGCAGCCCCCTCTCAGATACGCAGTATTTT CASSPLSDTQYF
TRBD1 NA TRBJ2-5 TRBV4-1 TGCGCCAGCAGCCAGATCAGGGGGAGTCAAGAGACCCAGTACTTC CASSQIRGSQETQYF
NA NA TRBJ1-4 TRBV20-1 TGCAGTGCCCCTACGGTCGGAGAAAAACTGTTTTTT CSAPTVGEKLFF
NA once TRBJ2-5 TRBV12-3/TRBV12-4 TGTGCCAGCATCCTTAGGGGGGCAGAGACCCAGTACTTC CASILRGAETQYF
TRBD1 NA TRBJ2-7 TRBV19 TGTGCCAGTACCGCGGGACAGGGGGTGTCCTACGAGCAGTACTTC CASTAGQGVSYEQYF
NA NA TRBJ2-3 TRBV6-1 TGTGCCAGCAGGGCCACCACGGGGGATACGCAGTATTTT CASRATTGDTQYF
NA NA TRBJ2-7 TRBV3-1 TGTGCCAGCAGCTCCCTCGGGGACGGCGAGCAGTACTTC CASSSLGDGEQYF
NA NA TRBJ2-2 TRBV3-1 TGTGCCAGCAGCCAAGGGGGAGTAACCGGGGAGCTGTTTTTT CASSQGGVTGELFF
NA NA TRBJ1-5 TRBV5-1 TGCGCCAGCAGCCCTAGGGAGGGAGGGCAGCCCCAGCATTTT CASSPREGGQPQHF
NA NA TRBJ2-7 TRBV5-1 TGCGCCAGCAGCAAGACCAGTCCCTCCTACGAGCAGTACTTC CASSKTSPSYEQYF
NA NA TRBJ1-5 TRBV7-9 TGTGCCAGCAGCTTAGACTCAACGGCTAGCAATCAGCCCCAGCATTTT CASSLDSTASNQPQHF